A single sample gave rise to the 19 T cell receptor beta chains below, sequenced in a study of blood T cells in healthy people across ages. With a J-beta primer mix and a sample-barcoded 5' primer, a second PCR ran 7 to 11 cycles. TCRdb processed the 5' RACE reads anew with MiXCR; each CDR3 protein has one entry. The data hold approximately 2,000,000 distinct CDR3 sequences, with more than 35% observed a single time. The sample taken for sequencing was blood. The receptor source for this set is a human donor in good health.

About this clonotype: A read error may account for a junction end that differs from germline. CDR3 nucleotide sequence: TGTGCCAGCAGCTTAGGGCGCGTTCCGAATGAGCGGTTCTTC. This encodes CASSLGRVPNERFF. The V gene is TRBV7-3, the J gene TRBJ2-1; no clear D. Germline-derived CDR1 and CDR2 are SGHTA and FQGTGA. The CDR3 contains 14 residues.

This clonotype was counted a few times. This sequence joins TRBV28 and TRBJ2-1; D ambiguous. This CDR3 is 12 amino acids long. Germline CDR1 reads MDHEN; CDR2 reads SYDVKM. The germline V and J ends were trimmed by 6 bases and 9 bases, with 12 bases remaining between them. This CDR3 reads CASSLLVGEQFF. CDR3 DNA: TGTGCCAGCAGCTTGTTGGTAGGTGAGCAGTTCTTC. The whole variable domain, remainder taken from reference TRBV28 and TRBJ2-1, is DVKVTQSSRYLVKRTGEKVFLECVQDMDHENMFWYRQDPGLGLRLIYFSYDVKMKEKGDIPEGYSVSREKKERFSLILESASTNQTSMYLCASSLLVGEQFFGPGTRLTVL.

This chain joins TRBV7-2 and TRBJ1-3, with a tentative D call TRBD1 (5 bases). The CDR3 length is 16 residues. V lost 4 bases, J lost 0 bases, and 13 bases lay in between. CDR1 SGHTA and CDR2 FQGNSA come from the germline V gene. This CDR3 is CASSSGPPTSGNTIYF. CDR3 DNA: TGTGCCAGCAGCTCAGGGCCACCGACCTCTGGAAACACCATATATTTT.

The chain is built from TRBV29-1 and TRBJ1-2; no reliable D call. V lost 3 bases to trimming and J lost 5 bases, with 7 bases between them. This CDR3 comprises 11 residues. CDR1 SQVTM and CDR2 ANQGSEA come from the germline V gene. CDR3 DNA sequence: TGCAGCGTTGACAGCGCATATGGCTACACCTTC. Its translation: CSVDSAYGYTF.

The chain joins TRBV12-3 or TRBV12-4 to TRBJ2-7; TRBD1 agrees at 7 bases. The CDR3 runs 16 residues. The J segment lost 0 bases and the V segment lost 5 bases, leaving 10 bases of the junction unmatched. CDR3 amino acids: CASSRRTGDPSYEQYF. The CDR3 DNA sequence: TGTGCCAGCAGTCGACGAACAGGGGACCCCTCCTACGAGCAGTACTTC.

The chain uses TRBV14 and TRBJ2-7, with 7 bases lining up with TRBD1. The trim removed 1 base at V and 0 bases at J, leaving 6 bases unmatched. Looked up from germline, CDR1 is SGHDN and CDR2 is FVKESK. CDR3 size: 16 residues. CDR3 nucleotides: TGTGCCAGCAGCCAAGGAGGACAGGTTAGCTCCTACGAGCAGTACTTC. Translated: CASSQGGQVSSYEQYF. Full variable domain (rest looked up from reference TRBV14 and TRBJ2-7): EAGVTQFPSHSVIEKGQTVTLRCDPISGHDNLYWYRRVMGKEIKFLLHFVKESKQDESGMPNNRFLAERTGGTYSTLKVQPAELEDSGVYFCASSQGGQVSSYEQYFGPGTRLTVT.

CDR3 loop: CASSYGPGRLLRENEQYF. The CDR3, as DNA: TGTGCCAGCAGTTACGGGCCAGGACGCCTCCTACGGGAGAATGAGCAGTACTTC. The rearrangement uses TRBV6-2 or TRBV6-3 and TRBJ2-5; possible D gene TRBD2, 6 bases. V shed 2 bases and J shed 11 bases, with 30 bases lying between them. CDR1 MNHEY and CDR2 SVGEGT come from the germline V gene. The CDR3 is 18 amino acids.

This chain uses TRBV7-6 with TRBJ2-7; D gene ambiguous. Trimming removed 5 bases at V and 4 bases at J, with 24 bases between. This CDR3 comprises 17 residues. CDR1 is SGHVS, CDR2 FNYEAQ, per germline. As DNA, the CDR3 is TGTGCCAGCAGCCCCGACCCTTCATACCTTCTGGGATACGAGCAGTACTTC. As protein: CASSPDPSYLLGYEQYF.

V and J are TRBV20-1 and TRBJ2-5, with D hard to call. V lost 1 base, J lost 5 bases, and 11 bases lay in between. Germline values: CDR1 DFQATT, CDR2 SNEGSKA (reference sequence). The CDR3 covers 13 residues. The CDR3 here is CSARVRQIETQYF. As DNA, the CDR3 is TGCAGTGCTAGAGTTCGGCAGATCGAGACCCAGTACTTC.

The V gene is TRBV7-2, the J gene TRBJ1-1, with no clear D. Germline V lookup: CDR1 SGHTA, CDR2 FQGNSA. This CDR3 is 14 amino acids long. V dropped 5 bases and J dropped 6 bases, with 16 bases sitting between them. In DNA, the CDR3 is TGTGCCAGCAGCCTAGATACGGTGGCGGCTGAAGCTTTCTTT. Its translation is CASSLDTVAAEAFF.

This clonotype has a handful of counts. The J gene is TRBJ2-5, the V gene TRBV29-1, with TRBD1 identical over 7 bases. The CDR3 extends over 13 amino acids. V gave up 4 bases and J gave up 1 base; unmatched junction bases: 3. Germline lookup yields CDR1 SQVTM and CDR2 ANQGSEA. CDR3 DNA sequence: TGCAGCGTTGTAGGGACAGCCCAAGAGACCCAGTACTTC. This codes for CSVVGTAQETQYF.

This clonotype has just a few counts. This chain connects TRBV4-2 to TRBJ1-2; weak D call: TRBD1 (6 bases). Trimming pared 0 bases from V and 3 bases from J, leaving 11 bases between. The germline gives CDR1 LGHNA, CDR2 YNFKEQ. This CDR3 contains 15 residues. The chain's CDR3 is CASSQDRGSDYGYTF. For the CDR3, the DNA is TGTGCCAGCAGCCAAGACAGGGGATCTGACTATGGCTACACCTTC.

This clonotype was counted between two and nine times. The chain has TRBV4-3 and TRBJ1-1, with 7 bases matching TRBD1. Germline V lookup: CDR1 LGHNA, CDR2 YSLEER. This CDR3 is 14 amino acids long. V lost 4 bases, J lost 6 bases, and 8 bases stayed unmatched. The CDR3, as DNA: TGCGCCAGCAGCCCCGAGACAGGGTTCCCTGAAGCTTTCTTT. This encodes CASSPETGFPEAFF.

Only a few counts were recorded for this clonotype. The chain carries TRBV4-3 and TRBJ2-1, with a weak D call TRBD2 (7 bases). This CDR3 is 16 amino acids long. Per the germline V gene, CDR1 is LGHNA and CDR2 is YSLEER. Trimming removed 1 base at V and 8 bases at J, with 18 bases between. The CDR3 DNA is TGCGCCAGCAGCCAAGTGGCCCCGGCGGGGGCTTATGAGCAGTTCTTC. This gives the protein CASSQVAPAGAYEQFF.

This clonotype has a handful of counts. The J gene is TRBJ2-3, the V gene TRBV11-2; TRBD1 matches at 9 bases. The trim removed 5 bases at V and 3 bases at J, leaving 12 bases unmatched. The CDR3 runs 17 residues. Germline CDR1 is SGHAT and CDR2 is FQNNGV. DNA for the CDR3: TGTGCCAGCAGCCACCTTTCGGGACAGGGTGGAACAGATACGCAGTATTTT. This translates into CASSHLSGQGGTDTQYF.

The chain joins TRBV20-1 to TRBJ2-4, with a tentative D call TRBD2 (6 bases). This CDR3 has 14 residues. Germline loops: CDR1 DFQATT, CDR2 SNEGSKA (reference sequence). Trimming pared 5 bases from V and 3 bases from J, leaving 14 bases between. The CDR3 bases are TGCAGTGCTCCCGGTTCCGGGAGCAAAAACATTCAGTACTTC. This gives the protein CSAPGSGSKNIQYF.

This clonotype was counted only a few times. The chain joins TRBV9 to TRBJ2-7; 10 bases agree with TRBD1. The CDR3 has 15 residues. Losses at the gene ends were 0 bases for V and 3 bases for J; bases not matched to a gene: 3. Germline V CDR1 and CDR2: SGDLS, YYNGEE. The CDR3 DNA sequence: TGTGCCAGCAGCGTAGCCGGGACAGGGGACTACGAGCAGTACTTC. This translates into CASSVAGTGDYEQYF.

The chain joins TRBV28 to TRBJ2-7, with TRBD2 identical over 9 bases. The V gene's germline CDR1 is MDHEN and CDR2 SYDVKM. Trimming at V came to 3 bases and at J to 3 bases, leaving 9 bases not matched to a gene. This CDR3 region has 16 residues. CDR3 bases: TGTGCCAGCAGTTTTAGGGGCGGGGGGGCCGTCTACGAGCAGTACTTC. Its translation is CASSFRGGGAVYEQYF.

This chain connects TRBV14 to TRBJ1-2; 9 bases match TRBD1. CDR3 length: 15 amino acids. Per germline, CDR1 SGHDN and CDR2 FVKESK. The J segment lost 1 base and the V segment lost 5 bases, leaving 5 bases of the junction unmatched. Here the CDR3 reads CASSFLGQGNYGYTF. CDR3 bases: TGTGCCAGCAGCTTTTTGGGACAGGGTAACTATGGCTACACCTTC.